The entry below gives a single TCR beta chain sequence along with its context. Its antigen remains unknown. Here immunoSEQ multiplex PCR was the method, and the copy in TCRdb shows in-frame clones only, minus some. The sample contains about 75,000 clones, approximately 89% of which appear only once. V lost 3 bases to trimming and J lost 0 bases, with 11 bases between them. The CDR3 contains 16 residues. CDR1 and CDR2 from the germline V gene are LGHNA and YSLEER. This sample is part of a study of T cell responses to AZD1222 COVID-19 vaccine. Study-wide results and limits: Spike-specific TCR breadth and depth rose after two AZD1222 doses. There were vaccine-associated CD4 TCRs across spike, dominant at 160-218 and 743-854.

This receptor was taken from an adult who received the MenACWY meningococcal vaccine as a control. The chain has TRBV4-3 and TRBJ2-2, with D possibly matching TRBD2 (6 bases). The sample in question was peripheral blood, obtained 28 days after the second dose of the MenACWY control vaccine. CDR3 bases: TGCGCCAGCAGCCAGCTGGGACTTTCGAACACCGGGGAGCTGTTTTTT. This codes for CASSQLGLSNTGELFF.